These T cell receptor beta chains were read from a single sample in a study of Tregs in tolerant kidney transplant recipients. Repertoires were generated with immunoSEQ multiplex PCR, while TCRdb's copy carries only in-frame clones and drops some. In the table there are fewer than 45,000 clones, around 95% of which are singletons. Their target antigens are unknown. The sample comprised Tregs from blood cultured with allogeneic cells. The receptors were sampled from a human donor in good health. CDR3s include the opening cysteine and the closing phenylalanine or tryptophan. A D gene is named only where the DNA matches it firmly. Size is omitted from some rows. Given values are once, few, many or a class for expanded clones.

D,J,V,size,CDR3,DNA
-,TRBJ2-3,TRBV10-2,once,CASSSGGAGARDTQYF,TGCGCCAGCAGCTCAGGGGGAGCGGGGGCCAGAGATACGCAGTATTTT
TRBD1,TRBJ1-1,TRBV5-1,once,CASRMDRAMNTEAFF,TGCGCCAGCAGGATGGACAGGGCGATGAACACTGAAGCTTTCTTT
TRBD2,TRBJ2-7,TRBV6-6,-,CASSNHQREGDEQYF,TGTGCCAGCAGTAACCATCAGCGGGAGGGGGACGAGCAGTACTTC
-,TRBJ1-4,TRBV4-2,-,CASSPTGPEKLFF,TGTGCCAGCAGCCCAACGGGACCTGAAAAACTGTTTTTT
-,TRBJ2-3,TRBV19,-,CASSIDRTSGADTQYF,TGTGCCAGTAGTATAGATCGAACTAGTGGGGCAGATACGCAGTATTTT
-,TRBJ2-7,TRBV19,-,CASSSSVYRGEQYF,TGTGCCAGTAGTAGCTCAGTATATCGGGGCGAGCAGTACTTC
-,TRBJ2-7,TRBV6-5,-,CASSYGLGEQYF,TGTGCCAGCAGTTACGGACTTGGAGAGCAGTACTTC
-,TRBJ1-1,TRBV19,-,CASGDRLNTEAFF,TGTGCCAGTGGCGACAGATTGAACACTGAAGCTTTCTTT
-,TRBJ2-3,TRBV7-7,-,CASSLSTTSTDTQYF,TGTGCTAGCAGCTTATCGACAACTAGCACAGATACGCAGTATTTT
TRBD2,TRBJ2-1,TRBV6-5,-,CASSYLGRAVNEQFF,TGTGCCAGCAGTTACCTCGGGAGGGCTGTCAATGAGCAGTTCTTC
TRBD2,TRBJ2-1,TRBV7-8,-,CASSRTSGYNEQFF,TGTGCCAGCAGCCGGACTAGCGGATACAATGAGCAGTTCTTC
-,TRBJ1-4,TRBV9,-,CASSVGWSSNEKLFF,TGTGCCAGCAGCGTAGGCTGGAGTTCGAATGAAAAACTGTTTTTT
TRBD1,TRBJ1-3,TRBV5-1,-,CASSSGQASSGNTIYF,TGCGCCAGCAGCAGCGGACAGGCCAGCTCTGGAAACACCATATATTTT
-,TRBJ2-1,TRBV7-8,-,CASSLMGLPNEQFF,TGTGCCAGCAGCTTAATGGGACTCCCCAATGAGCAGTTCTTC
TRBD1,TRBJ1-4,TRBV4-2,-,CASSQATGGVEKLFF,TGTGCCAGCAGCCAAGCGACAGGGGGTGTTGAAAAACTGTTTTTT
-,TRBJ1-6,TRBV7-8,-,CASSFGSSYNSPLHF,TGTGCCAGCAGCTTTGGGAGTTCCTATAATTCACCCCTCCACTTT
TRBD1,TRBJ1-2,TRBV25-1,once,CASSEVDRAGYTF,TGTGCCAGCAGTGAAGTGGACAGGGCTGGCTACACCTTC
-,TRBJ1-4,TRBV29-1,-,CSVGDGANEKLFF,TGCAGCGTGGGGGACGGGGCGAATGAAAAACTGTTTTTT
TRBD2,TRBJ2-1,TRBV19,-,CASSDSGVGNEQFF,TGTGCCAGTAGTGATAGCGGGGTCGGGAATGAGCAGTTCTTC
-,TRBJ1-1,TRBV7-2,-,CASSLRTAAAFF,TGTGCCAGCAGCTTAAGAACCGCCGCGGCTTTCTTT
-,TRBJ1-3,TRBV10-3,-,CATGQSPISGNTIYF,TGTGCCACCGGACAGTCTCCCATCTCTGGAAACACCATATATTTT
-,TRBJ1-5,TRBV11-2,-,CASSPGAGLSNQPQHF,TGTGCCAGCAGCCCCGGCGCAGGCCTTAGCAATCAGCCCCAGCATTTT
-,TRBJ1-1,TRBV6-5,once,CASSRTMNTEAFF,TGTGCCAGCAGCCGGACAATGAACACTGAAGCTTTCTTT
TRBD2,TRBJ2-1,TRBV7-6,-,CASSSLAGVTYNEQFF,TGTGCCAGCAGCTCTTTAGCGGGAGTAACCTACAATGAGCAGTTCTTC
-,TRBJ1-2,TRBV30,-,CAWRNRGRGYTF,TGTGCCTGGAGGAATCGGGGAAGAGGCTACACCTTC
TRBD2,TRBJ2-3,TRBV5-3,once,CARNPGLAGKPVMSTDTQYF,TGTGCCAGAAACCCAGGACTAGCGGGGAAGCCCGTTATGAGTACAGATACGCAGTATTTT
TRBD2,TRBJ2-5,TRBV7-9,-,CASSLAYGSGRVETQYF,TGTGCCAGCAGCTTAGCCTACGGTAGCGGGAGAGTGGAGACCCAGTACTTC
TRBD2,TRBJ2-4,TRBV16,once,CASSQSFISGLAGRNIQYF,TGTGCCAGCAGCCAATCATTCATATCGGGACTAGCGGGAAGAAACATTCAGTACTTC
-,TRBJ1-2,TRBV19,-,CASRVQGTNYGYTF,TGTGCCAGTAGAGTACAGGGCACTAACTATGGCTACACCTTC
-,TRBJ1-5,TRBV7-6,-,CASSSDPTQPQHF,TGTGCCAGCAGCTCCGATCCCACACAGCCCCAGCATTTT
-,TRBJ2-3,TRBV5-1,once,CASSPGSSSTDTQYF,TGCGCCAGCAGCCCAGGGAGTTCTAGCACAGATACGCAGTATTTT
TRBD2,TRBJ2-3,TRBV7-2,once,CASSRNSGGARGTQYF,TGTGCCAGCAGCCGTAATAGCGGGGGGGCAAGGGGTACGCAGTATTTT
-,TRBJ1-1,TRBV5-4,-,CASSAQVYTEAFF,TGTGCCAGCAGCGCTCAGGTTTACACTGAAGCTTTCTTT
-,TRBJ2-1,TRBV30,-,CAWMKGTLTEQFF,TGTGCCTGGATGAAGGGAACCTTGACTGAGCAGTTCTTC
-,TRBJ1-1,TRBV5-8,-,CASSLIRLNTEAFF,TGTGCCAGCAGCTTAATTCGACTGAACACTGAAGCTTTCTTT
-,TRBJ1-1,TRBV7-9,once,CASSLKEPLYTEAFF,TGTGCCAGCAGCTTAAAGGAGCCCTTGTACACTGAAGCTTTCTTT
-,TRBJ2-5,TRBV5-1,-,CASSFDSETQYF,TGCGCCAGCAGCTTCGACTCGGAGACCCAGTACTTC
TRBD2,TRBJ2-1,TRBV5-1,-,CASSLVASGYNEQFF,TGCGCCAGCAGCTTGGTGGCTAGCGGTTACAATGAGCAGTTCTTC
TRBD1,TRBJ1-2,TRBV6-5,-,CASSPDRGGNGYTF,TGTGCCAGCAGCCCGGACAGGGGAGGAAATGGCTACACCTTC
-,TRBJ1-5,TRBV7-9,-,CASSLVVAQLSNQPQHF,TGTGCCAGCAGCTTAGTCGTCGCACAGCTCAGCAATCAGCCCCAGCATTTT